This TCR beta chain was sequenced for a study of graft-versus-host responses after intestinal transplantation. Study at large: Every recipient underwent anti-thymocyte globulin induction, then tacrolimus and steroids for approximately 3 years.

The germline CDR1 and CDR2 sequences are WSHSY and SAAADI. V lost 6 bases and J 7 bases, leaving 14 bases between the germline ends. The CDR3 loop spans 13 amino acids. Measured with immunoSEQ multiplex PCR; TCRdb has only the in-frame clones, and not every one. The table records over 100,000 clones, approximately 95% of them present only once. Points on this clone: The antigen is unknown.

This TCR was recovered from a human donor who received an intestinal transplant. The material sequenced was unstimulated CD4+ T cells sorted from spleen or lymph node cells, taken before intestinal transplant. This sequence joins TRBV10-2 and TRBJ2-3; maybe TRBD2 (6 bases). The CDR3 nucleotides read TGCGCCAGCAGCCGGGACTCCGAATATACGCAGTATTTT. It encodes CASSRDSEYTQYF.